Each of the 29 T cell receptor beta chains below was sequenced from the same sample in a study of Ad26.COV2.S vaccination and SARS-CoV-2 variants. Treatment: 19 received Ad26.COV2.S at low or high dose, single or two shots; about five received placebo; per-sample allocation not given. Collection of samples fell on day 63 after the first vaccine or placebo injection. Measured with immunoSEQ multiplex PCR; TCRdb has only the in-frame clones, and not every one. The table lists approximately 300,000 clones, around 85% of them singletons. The source material was peripheral blood, sampled in a trial of Ad26.COV2.S vaccine versus placebo. These receptor sequences come from a person aged 18-65 years who received the Ad26.COV2.S COVID-19 vaccine or a placebo.

The table lists this clone with a count of one. The genes are TRBV10-3 and TRBJ1-3; possible D gene TRBD1, 6 bases. Germline CDR1 reads ENHRY; CDR2 reads SYGVKD. CDR3 length equals 17 residues. V lost 0 bases and J lost 3, with 15 bases in between. The chain's CDR3 is CAISESNRVGLGNTIYF. The CDR3 nucleotides read TGTGCCATCAGTGAGTCGAACAGGGTTGGTCTTGGAAACACCATATATTTT.

This clone was recorded many times. The chain couples TRBV5-6 to TRBJ2-3; TRBD1 is a possible D gene (6 bases). Germline-derived CDR1 and CDR2 are SGHDT and YYEEEE. V lost 4 bases and J lost 6, with 6 bases in between. This CDR3 has 11 residues. In DNA, the CDR3 is TGTGCCAGCAGCCAGGGGGATACGCAGTATTTT. Protein: CASSQGDTQYF.

The chain carries TRBV11-3 and TRBJ1-5, with 9 bases aligning to TRBD1. This CDR3 spans 20 amino acids. The V segment lost 0 bases and the J segment 1 base; nucleotides outside the gene matches: 13. The germline V gene has CDR1 SGHNT and CDR2 YENEEA. CDR3 bases: TGTGCCAGCAGCTTAGAGTGGGACAGGGTGGATAGGGGGAGCAATCAGCCCCAGCATTTT. It translates to CASSLEWDRVDRGSNQPQHF.

The chain recombines TRBV6-1 with TRBJ1-2; D might be TRBD1 (5 bases). This CDR3 is 14 amino acids long. V lost 2 bases and J lost 8, with 15 bases in between. CDR1 is MNHNS, CDR2 SASEGT, per germline. The CDR3 nucleotides read TGTGCCAGCAGTGAATTGGCGGGAACAGGCGGCTACACCTTC. It specifies CASSELAGTGGYTF.

The gene calls are TRBV18 and TRBJ2-2; D possibly corresponds to TRBD1 (5 bases). This CDR3 is built from 16 residues. Germline V gene sequence: CDR1 KGHSH, CDR2 LQKENI. Trimming removed 4 bases from V and 1 base from J, with 13 bases in between. The CDR3 sequence is CASSRRQLKNTGELFF. In DNA, the CDR3 is TGTGCCAGCTCACGGAGACAGCTAAAGAACACCGGGGAGCTGTTTTTT.

This clone was seen more than once but under ten times. The V gene is TRBV11-2, the J gene TRBJ2-7, with D possibly TRBD1 on 6 matching bases. Trimming shortened V by 4 bases and J by 2 bases, and 24 bases separated the two germline ends. Germline-derived CDR1 and CDR2 are SGHAT and FQNNGV. The CDR3 is made up of 18 amino acids. CDR3 nucleotide sequence: TGTGCCAGCAGCTCGGGGTCAAGGTGGGGGCCGCCAACCTACGAGCAGTACTTC. This gives the protein CASSSGSRWGPPTYEQYF.

This clone appeared many times. The J gene is TRBJ2-3, the V gene TRBV3-1 (or the pseudogene TRBV3-2); D might be TRBD1 (5 bases). The germline V gene has CDR1 LGHDT and CDR2 YNNKEL (reference sequence). The CDR3 runs 12 residues. V lost 5 bases to trimming and J lost 6 bases, with 9 bases between them. The CDR3 sequence is CASSYRQDTQYF. CDR3 nucleotide sequence: TGTGCCAGCAGCTACCGACAGGATACGCAGTATTTT.

V is TRBV30 and J is TRBJ1-2; D is unresolved. CDR1 is GTSNPN, CDR2 SVGIG, per germline (reference sequence). V lost 5 bases, J lost 2 bases, and 3 bases lay in between. The CDR3 spans 10 residues. Here the CDR3 reads CAWGNYGYTF. CDR3 in DNA: TGTGCCTGGGGGAACTATGGCTACACCTTC.

The chain recombines TRBV7-8 with TRBJ1-1, with 9 positions matching TRBD1. The CDR3 runs 14 residues. Germline values: CDR1 SGHVS, CDR2 FQNEAQ. Trimming took 3 bases from V and 10 from J; bases not matched to a gene: 9. CDR3 nucleotides: TGTGCCAGCAGCTTCGGGGGACAGGGTGTTCTAGCTTTCTTT. The encoded protein is CASSFGGQGVLAFF.

The rearrangement joins TRBV24-1 to TRBJ2-1; 8 bases fit TRBD2. This CDR3 spans 18 amino acids. CDR1 and CDR2 from the germline V gene are KGHDR and SFDVKD. V lost 2 bases to trimming and J lost 0 bases; unmatched junction nucleotides: 8. CDR3 nucleotides: TGTGCCACCAGTGATTCGTTTAGCGGGGATCGCTCCTACAATGAGCAGTTCTTC. Translation gives CATSDSFSGDRSYNEQFF.

This chain's CDR3 is CASSTSLTTDTQYF. The CDR3 nucleotides read TGTGCCAGTAGTACCTCACTAACAACAGATACGCAGTATTTT. The rearrangement uses TRBV19 and TRBJ2-3, with no clear D. The CDR3 is made up of 14 amino acids. V was shortened by 4 bases and J by 3 bases, with 11 bases between the two germline ends. Germline values: CDR1 LNHDA, CDR2 SQIVND (reference sequence). Based on the CDR3 plus reference TRBV19 and TRBJ2-3, the full variable domain is DGGITQSPKYLFRKEGQNVTLSCEQNLNHDAMYWYRQDPGQGLRLIYYSQIVNDFQKGDIAEGYSVSREKKESFPLTVTSAQKNPTAFYLCASSTSLTTDTQYFGPGTRLTVL.

The chain employs TRBV29-1 and TRBJ2-5; TRBD1 is a possible D gene (7 bases). The CDR3 is 13 amino acids. Germline assignment: CDR1 SQVTM and CDR2 ANQGSEA. V lost 7 bases and J lost 5, with 17 bases in between. The DNA of the CDR3 is TGCAGCGGAGACAGGGCTGGGGGGGAGACCCAGTACTTC. Its translation is CSGDRAGGETQYF.

This chain joins TRBV7-3 and TRBJ2-2; weak D call: TRBD1 (6 bases). The V gene's germline CDR1 is SGHTA and CDR2 FQGTGA. CDR3 length: 16 residues. The ends were cut back, 2 bases at V and 7 bases at J, with 17 bases in the middle. The CDR3 loop reads CASSLSLQGSLGELFF. The CDR3 DNA is TGTGCCAGCAGCTTATCCCTACAGGGAAGTCTCGGGGAGCTGTTTTTT.

The V call is TRBV6-6, the J call TRBJ1-5; TRBD1 aligns across 7 bases. V trimming: 1 base; J trimming: 12 bases; junction bases outside the gene matches: 12. There are 15 residues in the CDR3. CDR1 MNHNY and CDR2 SVGAGI come from the germline V gene (reference sequence). The CDR3 DNA reads TGTGCCAGCAGTTACTGGGAGGGGGCGTATCTTTGCCAGCATTTT. This translates into CASSYWEGAYLCQHF.

The J gene is TRBJ2-7, the V gene TRBV19; D may be TRBD1 or TRBD2 (5 bases each). Germline CDR1 reads LNHDA; CDR2 reads SQIVND (reference sequence). The CDR3 contains 13 residues. Trimming left V 7 bases short and J 3 bases short, with 13 bases between. The CDR3 nucleotides read TGTGCCAGTAATTATAGAGGGGACTACGAGCAGTACTTC. Translating it yields CASNYRGDYEQYF.

This clone occurred once. This chain joins TRBV28 and TRBJ2-7; 7 nucleotides align to TRBD2. Germline V gene data show CDR1 as MDHEN and CDR2 as SYDVKM. The CDR3 has 14 residues. Trimming cost V 8 bases and J 3 bases; bases outside gene matches: 10. The CDR3 DNA reads as TGTGCCAGCCTTAGGCGGGAGACAGTCTACGAGCAGTACTTC. It codes for CASLRRETVYEQYF.

The chain combines TRBV27 with TRBJ2-4; D gene uncertain. This CDR3 region has 13 residues. V was cut by 3 bases and J by 0 bases, with 3 bases left in between. Germline loops: CDR1 MNHEY, CDR2 SMNVEV (reference sequence). DNA of the CDR3: TGTGCCAGCAGTTTCTTAGCCAAAAACATTCAGTACTTC. As protein: CASSFLAKNIQYF.

A word on this clone: This CDR3 is also generated by other DNA sequences in the sample. The V and J genes are TRBV9 and TRBJ2-5, with 12 bases aligning to TRBD2. The CDR3 totals 16 residues. Unmatched junction bases numbered 4, after V lost 0 bases and J lost 4 bases. Looked up from germline, CDR1 is SGDLS and CDR2 is YYNGEE. The CDR3 region is CASSVVTSGGLETQYF. The DNA of the CDR3 is TGTGCCAGCAGCGTAGTGACTAGCGGGGGCCTAGAGACCCAGTACTTC.

This clone has more than one count but fewer than ten. The V call is TRBV21-1, the J call TRBJ2-7; whether TRBD2, the table's D call, matches the DNA was not checked. TRBV21-1 is an annotated pseudogene. The CDR3 spans 15 residues. DNA of the CDR3: TGTGCCAGCAGCAACAAGGGACTAGCGGACTACGAGCAGTACTTC. Translation: CASSNKGLADYEQYF.

This chain links TRBV11-3 with TRBJ2-7; the D gene is possibly TRBD2 (8 bases). V dropped 5 bases and J dropped 3 bases, with 29 bases sitting between them. The V gene's germline CDR1 is SGHNT and CDR2 YENEEA. This CDR3 comprises 19 residues. The CDR3 bases are TGTGCCAGCAGCCCCCCGGTGACTAGCGAGCCTACAGGGGTCTACGAGCAGTACTTC. It encodes CASSPPVTSEPTGVYEQYF.

This chain joins TRBV5-4 and TRBJ1-2, with a tentative D call TRBD1 (6 bases). The CDR3 runs 13 residues. Germline assignment: CDR1 SGHNT and CDR2 YYREEE (reference sequence). Trimming cost V 0 bases and J 7 bases, with 10 bases left between them. The CDR3 loop is CASSLDGQRGYTF. The CDR3 region has the DNA TGTGCCAGCAGCTTGGACGGACAGCGTGGCTACACCTTC. Looking up the rest from reference TRBV5-4 and TRBJ1-2 gives the full variable domain: ETGVTQSPTHLIKTRGQQVTLRCSSQSGHNTVSWYQQALGQGPQFIFQYYREEENGRGNFPPRFSGLQFPNYSSELNVNALELDDSALYLCASSLDGQRGYTFGSGTRLTVV.

V is TRBV3-1 (or the pseudogene TRBV3-2) and J is TRBJ1-3; 9 positions agree with TRBD1. V was pared by 6 bases and J by 1 base, with 10 bases of the junction left unmatched. In germline, CDR1 is LGHDT, CDR2 YNNKEL (reference sequence). The CDR3 is made up of 17 amino acids. The CDR3 DNA reads TGTGCCAGCAGGTTGGGTTCCGGACAGGGGTCTGGAAACACCATATATTTT. This sequence encodes CASRLGSGQGSGNTIYF.

The rearrangement links TRBV7-9 to TRBJ1-2; 11 nucleotides align to TRBD1. CDR1 SEHNR and CDR2 FQNEAQ come from the germline V gene (reference sequence). V gave up 1 base and J gave up 8 bases; unmatched junction bases: 15. The CDR3 is made up of 18 amino acids. The CDR3 DNA sequence: TGTGCCAGCAGCTTAGAGTTTCGGACAGGGGGCGCGACGAGCGGCTACACCTTC. This codes for CASSLEFRTGGATSGYTF. Together with reference TRBV7-9 and TRBJ1-2, the CDR3 gives the full variable domain: DTGVSQNPRHKITKRGQNVTFRCDPISEHNRLYWYRQTLGQGPEFLTYFQNEAQLEKSRLLSDRFSAERPKGSFSTLEIQRTEQGDSAMYLCASSLEFRTGGATSGYTFGSGTRLTVV.

The chain has TRBV2 and TRBJ1-3; D is unresolved. The CDR3 extends over 13 amino acids. Germline V gene lookup returns CDR1 SNHLY and CDR2 FYNNEI. Deletions cut 6 bases from V and 3 bases from J, with 9 bases between. The CDR3 spells CASRGPFGNTIYF. The CDR3 DNA reads as TGTGCCAGCAGAGGTCCCTTTGGAAACACCATATATTTT.

The chain joins TRBV5-6 to TRBJ2-6, with D perhaps matching TRBD2 (5 bases). Germline V gene lookup returns CDR1 SGHDT and CDR2 YYEEEE. V was cut by 6 bases and J by 2 bases, with 12 bases left in between. CDR3 length equals 15 residues. CDR3 region: CASTGLAAGANVLTF. The CDR3, as DNA: TGTGCCAGCACCGGACTGGCTGCTGGGGCCAACGTCCTGACTTTC.

The gene calls are TRBV14 and TRBJ2-2; D is possibly TRBD1 (5 bases). V lost 6 bases, J lost 4 bases, and 15 bases lay in between. This CDR3 contains 15 residues. The germline V gene has CDR1 SGHDN and CDR2 FVKESK. CDR3 sequence: CASSKGDWSTGELFF. The CDR3 DNA is TGTGCCAGCAGTAAAGGGGATTGGAGCACCGGGGAGCTGTTTTTT.

CDR3 amino acids: CASSLGQVYNEQFF. The CDR3, as DNA: TGCGCCAGCAGCTTGGGACAGGTATACAATGAGCAGTTCTTC. V is TRBV5-1 and J is TRBJ2-1; D is possibly TRBD1 (6 bases). The V and J ends lost 0 bases and 4 bases respectively, with 8 bases between them. The germline V gene has CDR1 SGHRS and CDR2 YFSETQ. This CDR3 is built from 14 residues.

This clone was found a few times. The chain joins TRBV6-5 to TRBJ2-2; TRBD2 matches at 7 bases. V was pared by 8 bases and J by 4 bases, with 1 base of the junction left unmatched. The CDR3 contains 12 residues. CDR1 and CDR2 (germline): MNHEY, SVGAGI. CDR3 sequence reads: CASGLVTGELFF. Written as DNA, the CDR3 is TGTGCCAGCGGACTAGTCACCGGGGAGCTGTTTTTT.

This clone occurred a few times. V usage is TRBV2 and J usage is TRBJ2-2; 7 positions agree with TRBD1. The CDR3 runs to 16 residues. Germline V CDR1 and CDR2: SNHLY, FYNNEI. With V trimmed by 6 bases and J by 5 bases, 12 bases remained unmatched. The DNA for the CDR3 is TGTGCCAGCAGGACCCGACAGGGCAAGCATACCGGGGAGCTGTTTTTT. Protein: CASRTRQGKHTGELFF.